This TCR beta chain emerged from a study of identical twins. This clonotype was observed a few times. Antigen specificity is unknown. A universal primer site came from template switching; cDNA carried unique molecular identifiers. TCRdb re-derived calls from the 5' RACE reads in MiXCR, one entry per CDR3 protein. The profile covers about 690,000 distinct CDR3 sequences, with approximately 6% appearing a single time and approximately 2% taken by the ten largest. Broader study findings: The authors drew conclusions from cross-sectional statistical analysis rather than following the same donors. Cord blood beta clonotypes that were abundant carried fewer insertions, and memory repertoires showed no such trend.

J was trimmed by 6 bases and V by 0 bases; bases with no gene match: 2. Per germline, CDR1 GTSNPN and CDR2 SVGIG (reference sequence). The CDR3 is 13 residues long. Sequencing was done on a sample of naive T cells sorted from blood. The TCR was taken from a man between 18 and 29 years old in good health. J is TRBJ2-1 and V is TRBV30; 7 bases are a match to TRBD2. The CDR3 DNA reads as TGTGCCTGGAGTGTCGGGGGGTTCAATGAGCAGTTCTTC. The encoded protein is CAWSVGGFNEQFF.